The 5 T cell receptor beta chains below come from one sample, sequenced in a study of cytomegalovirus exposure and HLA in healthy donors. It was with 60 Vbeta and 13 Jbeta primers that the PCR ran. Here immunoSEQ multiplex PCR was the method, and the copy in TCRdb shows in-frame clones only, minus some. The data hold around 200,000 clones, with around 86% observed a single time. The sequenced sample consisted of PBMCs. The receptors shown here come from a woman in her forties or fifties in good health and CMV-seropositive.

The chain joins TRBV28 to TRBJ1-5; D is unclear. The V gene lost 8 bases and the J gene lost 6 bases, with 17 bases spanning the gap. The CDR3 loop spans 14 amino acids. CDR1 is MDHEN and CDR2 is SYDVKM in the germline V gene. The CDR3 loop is CASGGPPGGQPQHF. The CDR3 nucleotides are TGTGCCAGCGGAGGGCCCCCAGGAGGTCAGCCCCAGCATTTT. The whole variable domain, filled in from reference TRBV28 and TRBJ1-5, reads DVKVTQSSRYLVKRTGEKVFLECVQDMDHENMFWYRQDPGLGLRLIYFSYDVKMKEKGDIPEGYSVSREKKERFSLILESASTNQTSMYLCASGGPPGGQPQHFGDGTRLSIL.

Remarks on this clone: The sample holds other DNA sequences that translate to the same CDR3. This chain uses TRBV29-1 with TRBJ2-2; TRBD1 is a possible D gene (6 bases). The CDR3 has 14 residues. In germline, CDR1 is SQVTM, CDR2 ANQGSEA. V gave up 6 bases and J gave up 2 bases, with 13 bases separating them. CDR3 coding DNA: TGCAGCGTACTACAGGGAATTAACACCGGGGAGCTGTTTTTT. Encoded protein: CSVLQGINTGELFF.

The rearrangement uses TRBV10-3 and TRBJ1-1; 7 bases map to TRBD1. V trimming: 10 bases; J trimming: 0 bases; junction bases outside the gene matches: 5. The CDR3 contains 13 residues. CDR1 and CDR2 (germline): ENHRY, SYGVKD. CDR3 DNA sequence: TGTGCCAGCTCGACAGGGATGAACACTGAAGCTTTCTTT. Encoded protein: CASSTGMNTEAFF.

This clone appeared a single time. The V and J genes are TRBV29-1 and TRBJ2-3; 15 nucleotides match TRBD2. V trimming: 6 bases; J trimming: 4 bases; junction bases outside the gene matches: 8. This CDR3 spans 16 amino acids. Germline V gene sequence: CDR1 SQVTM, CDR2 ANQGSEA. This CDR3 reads CSVTGLAGGSADTQYF. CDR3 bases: TGCAGCGTAACGGGACTAGCGGGGGGAAGTGCAGATACGCAGTATTTT.

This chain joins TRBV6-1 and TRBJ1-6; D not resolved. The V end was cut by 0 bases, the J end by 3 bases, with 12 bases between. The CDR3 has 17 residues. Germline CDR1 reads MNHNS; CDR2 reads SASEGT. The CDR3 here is CASSEALSSVYNSPLHF. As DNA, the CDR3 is TGTGCCAGCAGTGAAGCTCTTTCGTCAGTCTATAATTCACCCCTCCACTTT.